The text below deals with one T cell receptor (beta chain). What it binds is not known. The CDR3 is 14 amino acids. V dropped 4 bases and J dropped 5; count of bases not matched to a gene: 4. CDR1 SGHTA and CDR2 FQGTGA come from the germline V gene. This sample is drawn from a study of shared clonotypes between healthy human individuals. Overall study results and limits: Across a handful of donors, naive CD4 shared roughly 5%, naive CD8 more than 3%, memory CD4 roughly 2.2%, memory CD8 0.4% to 0.5%.

At deep level, the assay was performed. Authors' methods: There were no quality scores in the junction-only immunoSEQ sequences, so filtering differed. Repertoires were generated with immunoSEQ multiplex PCR, while TCRdb's copy carries only in-frame clones and drops some. V and J calls and clone size are copied from that table; D and trimming were computed from the DNA. Of a few million clones in the sample, approximately 95% were seen once. The TCR sequence derives from a man younger than 35 in good health. The chain is built from TRBV7-3 and TRBJ2-5; the match to TRBD1 covers 10 bases. Sequenced: naive CD4+ T cells sorted from blood. Subset of the sample: CD45RA+ positively selected. In DNA form, the CDR3 reads TGTGCCAGCAGCTCGACAGGGGGCGCGGAGACCCAGTACTTC. Amino acids: CASSSTGGAETQYF.